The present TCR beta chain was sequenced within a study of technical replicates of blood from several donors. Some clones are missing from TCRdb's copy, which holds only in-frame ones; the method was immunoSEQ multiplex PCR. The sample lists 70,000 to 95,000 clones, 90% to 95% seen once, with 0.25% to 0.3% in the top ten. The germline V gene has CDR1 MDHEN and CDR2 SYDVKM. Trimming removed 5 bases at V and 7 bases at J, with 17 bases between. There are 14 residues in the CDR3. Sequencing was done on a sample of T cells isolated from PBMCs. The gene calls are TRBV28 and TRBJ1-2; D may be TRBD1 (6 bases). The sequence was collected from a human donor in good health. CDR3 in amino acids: CASSIPSLGGGYTF. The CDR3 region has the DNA TGTGCCAGCAGTATACCTAGTTTAGGGGGTGGCTACACCTTC.